Listed below are T cell receptor beta chains from one sample, sequenced in a study of cytomegalovirus exposure and HLA in healthy donors. Repertoires were generated with immunoSEQ multiplex PCR, while TCRdb's copy carries only in-frame clones and drops some. The sample has 110,000 or so clones; roughly 9% are singletons. The sample comprised PBMCs. These receptors originate from a woman aged 40 to 50 in good health and CMV-seropositive. The CDR3 runs from the conserved cysteine through the conserved F or W. Fields, in order: V gene, J gene, CDR3 length, CDR3 protein.

>TRBV5-1|TRBJ2-3|16
CASSRLAGASTDTQYF
>TRBV5-1|TRBJ1-1|13
CASSLAVNTEAFF
>TRBV6-5|-|15
CASSRDRNPSYEQYF
>TRBV2|TRBJ2-1|11
CASSPRDEQFF
>TRBV12-5|TRBJ2-3|13
CASGFGGPDTQYF
>TRBV14|TRBJ2-3|13
CASSQVRTDTQYF
>TRBV5-1|TRBJ1-4|15
CASSPGRDRAEKLFF
>TRBV5-1|TRBJ1-1|16
CASSLAPGALNTEAFF
>TRBV30|-|15
CAWSSPGLASAEQYF
>TRBV9|TRBJ1-5|14
CASSVGREHQPQHF
>TRBV25-1|TRBJ1-2|13
CASSVRDRVGYTF
>TRBV9|TRBJ2-7|14
CASSVGDRGYEQYF
>TRBV6-1|TRBJ1-1|14
CASSSRDRGLEAFF
>TRBV4-2|TRBJ1-2|13
CASSQARGYGYTF
>TRBV5-1|TRBJ2-2|17
CASSLAQGAVNTGELFF
>TRBV2|TRBJ1-5|15
CASLQDRNSNQPQHF
>TRBV19|TRBJ1-5|18
CASSSPRDSQGGNQPQHF
>TRBV6-6|TRBJ2-7|12
CATGTVTYEQYF
>TRBV19|TRBJ1-1|19
CASSFRDILFLGENTEAFF
>TRBV2|TRBJ1-1|14
CASTPSELNTEAFF
>TRBV14|TRBJ1-6|17
CASSQVGQLHYNSPLHF
>TRBV7-7|TRBJ2-2|16
CASSQRTSAGTGELFF
>TRBV10-1|TRBJ2-2|13
CASSETAIGELFF
>TRBV19|TRBJ1-1|14
CASRATGLNTEAFF
>TRBV7-6|TRBJ2-7|12
CASSPQGNEQYF
>TRBV19|TRBJ2-5|12
CASRQSGETQYF